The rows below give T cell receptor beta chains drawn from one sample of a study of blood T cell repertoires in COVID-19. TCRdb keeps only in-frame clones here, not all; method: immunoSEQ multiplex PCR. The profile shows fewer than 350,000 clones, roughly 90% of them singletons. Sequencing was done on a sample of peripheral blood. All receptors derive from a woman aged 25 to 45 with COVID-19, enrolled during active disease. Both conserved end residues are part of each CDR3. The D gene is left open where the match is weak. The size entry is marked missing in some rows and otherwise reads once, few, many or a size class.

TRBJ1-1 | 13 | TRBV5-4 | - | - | CASSLPGNTEAFF | TGTGCCAGCAGCTTGCCGGGGAACACTGAAGCTTTCTTT
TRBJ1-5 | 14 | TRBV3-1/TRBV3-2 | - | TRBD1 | CASSQTGGHQPQHF | TGTGCCAGCAGCCAGACAGGGGGCCATCAGCCCCAGCATTTT
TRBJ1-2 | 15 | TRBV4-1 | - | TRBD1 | CASSQGDRGHYGYTF | TGCGCCAGCAGCCAGGGGGACAGGGGACACTATGGCTACACCTTC
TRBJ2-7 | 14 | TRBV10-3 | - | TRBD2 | CAISEGTSVYEQYF | TGTGCCATCAGTGAGGGGACTAGCGTCTACGAGCAGTACTTC
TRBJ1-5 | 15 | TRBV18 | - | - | CASSPAGGGDQPQHF | TGTGCCAGCTCACCGGCCGGGGGTGGGGATCAGCCCCAGCATTTT
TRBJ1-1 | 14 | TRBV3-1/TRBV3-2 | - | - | CASSQRRGNTEAFF | TGTGCCAGCAGCCAGAGAAGGGGGAACACTGAAGCTTTCTTT
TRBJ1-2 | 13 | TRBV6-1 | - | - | CASSERGGNGYTF | TGTGCCAGCAGTGAGCGGGGAGGAAATGGCTACACCTTC
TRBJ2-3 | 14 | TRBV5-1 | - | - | CASSSGESTDTQYF | TGCGCCAGCAGCTCGGGGGAGAGCACAGATACGCAGTATTTT
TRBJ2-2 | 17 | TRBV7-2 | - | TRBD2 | CASSFFASGGATGELFF | TGTGCCAGCAGCTTCTTCGCTAGCGGGGGGGCCACCGGGGAGCTGTTTTTT
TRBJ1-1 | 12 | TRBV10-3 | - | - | CAISEDSPEAFF | TGTGCCATCAGTGAGGACAGCCCTGAAGCTTTCTTT
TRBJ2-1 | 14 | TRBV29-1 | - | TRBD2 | CSVPGGSSYNEQFF | TGCAGCGTTCCCGGGGGGAGCTCCTACAATGAGCAGTTCTTC
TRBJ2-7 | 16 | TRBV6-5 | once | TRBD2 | CASSLGTSFPLYEQYF | TGTGCCAGCAGTTTAGGGACTAGCTTCCCCCTTTACGAGCAGTACTTC
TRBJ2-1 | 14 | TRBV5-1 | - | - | CASSLASSYNEQFF | TGCGCCAGCAGTTTAGCAAGCTCCTACAATGAGCAGTTCTTC
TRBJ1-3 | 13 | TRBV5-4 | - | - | CASSGGAGNTIYF | TGTGCCAGCAGCGGGGGGGCTGGAAACACCATATATTTT
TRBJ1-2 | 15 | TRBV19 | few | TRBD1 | CASTKGAGRVNGYTF | TGTGCCAGTACGAAGGGGGCCGGGCGGGTGAATGGCTACACCTTC
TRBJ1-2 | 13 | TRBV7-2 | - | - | CASSLVTGRGYTF | TGTGCCAGCAGCTTAGTAACAGGGCGTGGCTACACCTTC
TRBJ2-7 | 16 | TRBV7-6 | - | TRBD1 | CASSHGPGQGIYEQYF | TGTGCCAGCAGCCACGGGCCGGGACAGGGAATCTACGAGCAGTACTTC
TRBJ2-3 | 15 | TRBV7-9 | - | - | CASSLTGVDTDTQYF | TGTGCCAGCAGCTTAACAGGAGTTGACACAGATACGCAGTATTTT
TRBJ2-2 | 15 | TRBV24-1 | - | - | CATEQTDTNTGELFF | TGTGCCACGGAACAAACGGACACCAACACCGGGGAGCTGTTTTTT
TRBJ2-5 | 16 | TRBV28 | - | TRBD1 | CASSRQGASYQETQYF | TGTGCCAGCAGTCGACAGGGGGCTTCGTACCAAGAGACCCAGTACTTC
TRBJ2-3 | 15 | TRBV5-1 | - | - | CASSLEGRDADTQYF | TGCGCCAGCAGCTTGGAAGGGAGAGACGCAGATACGCAGTATTTT
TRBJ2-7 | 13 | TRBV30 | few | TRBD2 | CAWSVITGGEQYF | TGTGCCTGGAGTGTAATTACGGGGGGAGAGCAGTACTTC
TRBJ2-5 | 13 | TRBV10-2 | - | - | CASSLDRRETQYF | TGCGCCAGCAGTCTCGACAGGAGGGAGACCCAGTACTTC
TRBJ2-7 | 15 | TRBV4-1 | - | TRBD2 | CASSQGRGGVYEQYF | TGCGCCAGCAGCCAAGGTCGGGGGGGCGTATACGAGCAGTACTTC
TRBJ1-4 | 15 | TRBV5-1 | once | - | CASRRGAATNEKLFF | TGCGCCAGCAGAAGGGGCGCTGCAACTAATGAAAAACTGTTTTTT
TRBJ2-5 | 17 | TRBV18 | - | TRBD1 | CASSPKNNRGTQETQYF | TGTGCCAGCTCACCAAAGAATAACAGGGGAACGCAAGAGACCCAGTACTTC
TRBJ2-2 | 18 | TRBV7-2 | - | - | CASTGLPRATGNTGELFF | TGTGCCAGCACCGGTCTCCCAAGGGCGACAGGAAACACCGGGGAGCTGTTTTTT
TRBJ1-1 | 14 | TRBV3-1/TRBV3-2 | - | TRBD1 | CASSPRTGATEAFF | TGTGCCAGCAGCCCCCGGACAGGGGCCACTGAAGCTTTCTTT
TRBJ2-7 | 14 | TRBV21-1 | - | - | CASSKARGRGEQYF | TGTGCCAGCAGCAAGGCCAGGGGGCGAGGCGAGCAGTACTTC
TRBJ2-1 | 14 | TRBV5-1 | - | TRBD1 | CASGDRGLYNEQFF | TGCGCCAGCGGGGACAGGGGCTTATACAATGAGCAGTTCTTC
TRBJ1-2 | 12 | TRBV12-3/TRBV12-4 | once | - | CASNQGGRGYTF | TGTGCCAGCAACCAGGGAGGGCGAGGCTACACCTTC
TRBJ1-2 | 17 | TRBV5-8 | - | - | CASSSPVLGQLGGGYTF | TGTGCCAGCAGCTCACCCGTCCTCGGACAACTGGGCGGTGGCTACACCTTC
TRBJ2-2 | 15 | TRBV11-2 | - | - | CASSAGGSYTGELFF | TGTGCCAGCAGCGCTGGGGGCTCATACACCGGGGAGCTGTTTTTT
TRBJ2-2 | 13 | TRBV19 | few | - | CASSILNTGELFF | TGTGCCAGTAGTATACTGAACACCGGGGAGCTGTTTTTT
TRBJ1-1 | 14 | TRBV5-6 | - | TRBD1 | CASSSWTGRAEAFF | TGTGCCAGCAGCTCCTGGACAGGAAGGGCTGAAGCTTTCTTT
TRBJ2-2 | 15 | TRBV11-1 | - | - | CASSLGGANTGELFF | TGTGCCAGCAGCTTAGGGGGAGCGAACACCGGGGAGCTGTTTTTT
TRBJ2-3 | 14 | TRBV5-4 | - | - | CASSSRRSTDTQYF | TGTGCCAGCAGCTCCCGTCGGAGCACAGATACGCAGTATTTT
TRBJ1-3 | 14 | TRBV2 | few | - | CASMGQHSGNTIYF | TGTGCCAGCATGGGGCAGCACTCTGGAAACACCATATATTTT
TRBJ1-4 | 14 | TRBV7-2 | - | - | CASSLRGHNEKLFF | TGTGCCAGCAGCTTGAGGGGACATAATGAAAAACTGTTTTTT
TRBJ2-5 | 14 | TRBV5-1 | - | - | CASSQPQGRETQYF | TGCGCCAGCAGTCAGCCACAGGGGAGGGAGACCCAGTACTTC
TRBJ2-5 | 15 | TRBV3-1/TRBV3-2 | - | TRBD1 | CASSQSTGTGETQYF | TGTGCCAGCAGCCAATCGACAGGGACGGGAGAGACCCAGTACTTC
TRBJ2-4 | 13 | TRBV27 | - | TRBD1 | CASADRGVNIQYF | TGTGCCAGCGCGGACAGGGGGGTAAACATTCAGTACTTC